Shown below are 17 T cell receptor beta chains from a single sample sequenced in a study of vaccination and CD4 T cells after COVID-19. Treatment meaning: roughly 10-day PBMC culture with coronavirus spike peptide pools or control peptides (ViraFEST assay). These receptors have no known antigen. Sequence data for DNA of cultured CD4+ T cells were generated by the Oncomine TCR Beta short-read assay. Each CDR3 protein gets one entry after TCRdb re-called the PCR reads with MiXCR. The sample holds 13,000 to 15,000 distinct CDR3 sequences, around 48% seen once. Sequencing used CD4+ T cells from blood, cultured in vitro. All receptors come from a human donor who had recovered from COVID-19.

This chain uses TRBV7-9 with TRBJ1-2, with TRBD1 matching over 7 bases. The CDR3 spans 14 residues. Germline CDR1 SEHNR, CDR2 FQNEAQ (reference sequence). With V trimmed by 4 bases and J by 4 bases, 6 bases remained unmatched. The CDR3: CASSSTGTPYGYTF. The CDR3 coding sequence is TGTGCCAGCAGCTCGACAGGGACCCCCTATGGCTACACCTTC.

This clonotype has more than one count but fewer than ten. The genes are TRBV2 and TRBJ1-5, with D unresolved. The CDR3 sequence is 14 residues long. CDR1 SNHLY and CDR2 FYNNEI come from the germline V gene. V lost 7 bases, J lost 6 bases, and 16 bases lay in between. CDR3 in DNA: TGTGCCAGCACCCGCGATAGGTCGGGTCAGCCCCAGCATTTT. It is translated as CASTRDRSGQPQHF.

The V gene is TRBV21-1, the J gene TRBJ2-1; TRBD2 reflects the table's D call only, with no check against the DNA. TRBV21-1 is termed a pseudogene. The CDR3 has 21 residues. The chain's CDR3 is CASSNLRTSGRAERGLSEQFF. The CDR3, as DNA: TGTGCCAGCAGCAACCTTCGGACTAGCGGGAGGGCCGAGAGGGGTTTAAGTGAGCAGTTCTTC.

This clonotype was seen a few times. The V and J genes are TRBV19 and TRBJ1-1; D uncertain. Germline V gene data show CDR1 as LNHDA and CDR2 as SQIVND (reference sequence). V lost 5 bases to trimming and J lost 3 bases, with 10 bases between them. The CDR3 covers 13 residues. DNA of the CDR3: TGTGCCAGTAGTGTCCTACTGGACACTGAAGCTTTCTTT. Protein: CASSVLLDTEAFF.

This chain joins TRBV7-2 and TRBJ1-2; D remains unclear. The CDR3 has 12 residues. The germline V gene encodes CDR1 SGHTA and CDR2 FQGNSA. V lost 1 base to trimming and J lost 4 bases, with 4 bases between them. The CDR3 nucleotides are TGTGCCAGCAGCTTAGAAGCCTATGGCTACACCTTC. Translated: CASSLEAYGYTF.

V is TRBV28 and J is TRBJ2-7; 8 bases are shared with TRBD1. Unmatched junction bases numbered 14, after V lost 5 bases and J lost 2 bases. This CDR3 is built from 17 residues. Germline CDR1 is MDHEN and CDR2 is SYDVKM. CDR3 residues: CASSPRGQGMITYEQYF. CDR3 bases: TGTGCCAGCAGTCCACGTGGACAGGGAATGATTACCTACGAGCAGTACTTC.

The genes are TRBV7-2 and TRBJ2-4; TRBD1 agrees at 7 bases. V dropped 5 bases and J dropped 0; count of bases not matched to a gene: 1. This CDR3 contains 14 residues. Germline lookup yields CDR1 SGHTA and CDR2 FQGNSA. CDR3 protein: CASSRGLAKNIQYF. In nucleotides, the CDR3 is TGTGCCAGCAGCAGGGGGCTAGCCAAAAACATTCAGTACTTC.

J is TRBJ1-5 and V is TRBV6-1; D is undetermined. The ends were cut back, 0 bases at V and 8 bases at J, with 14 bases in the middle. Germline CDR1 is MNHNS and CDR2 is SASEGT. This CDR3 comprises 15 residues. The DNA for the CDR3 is TGTGCCAGCAGTGAAGCGCTAGGAGGGTTTAAGCCCCAGCATTTT. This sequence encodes CASSEALGGFKPQHF.

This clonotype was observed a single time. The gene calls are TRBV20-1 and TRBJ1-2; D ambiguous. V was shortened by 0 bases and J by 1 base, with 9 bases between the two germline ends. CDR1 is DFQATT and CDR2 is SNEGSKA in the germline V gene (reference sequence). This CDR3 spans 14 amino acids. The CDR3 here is CSARDNHNNYGYTF. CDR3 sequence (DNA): TGCAGTGCTAGAGATAATCATAATAACTATGGCTACACCTTC.

CDR3 coding DNA: TGTGCCAGCAGCCTTACCGCCGGGACAGTCACAGATACGCAGTATTTT. Its protein is CASSLTAGTVTDTQYF. V and J are TRBV4-2 and TRBJ2-3, with 7 bases that match TRBD1. Germline CDR1 LGHNA, CDR2 YNFKEQ. V lost 4 bases, J lost 2 bases, and 9 bases stayed unmatched. This CDR3 spans 16 amino acids.

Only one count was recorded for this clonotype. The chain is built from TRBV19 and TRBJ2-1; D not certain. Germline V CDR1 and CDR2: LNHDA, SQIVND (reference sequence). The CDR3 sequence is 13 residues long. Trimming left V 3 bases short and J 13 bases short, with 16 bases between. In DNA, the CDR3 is TGTGCCAGTAGTATCCCCGGCCCCGGGCACCAGTTCTTC. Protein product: CASSIPGPGHQFF.

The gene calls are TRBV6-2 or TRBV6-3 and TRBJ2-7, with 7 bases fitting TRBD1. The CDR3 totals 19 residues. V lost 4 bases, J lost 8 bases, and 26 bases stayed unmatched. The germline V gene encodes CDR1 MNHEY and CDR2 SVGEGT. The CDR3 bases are TGTGCCAGCAGTTCACAGACGACCAGCCCGGGACAGATAAGTGGGAAGCAGTACTTC. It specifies CASSSQTTSPGQISGKQYF.

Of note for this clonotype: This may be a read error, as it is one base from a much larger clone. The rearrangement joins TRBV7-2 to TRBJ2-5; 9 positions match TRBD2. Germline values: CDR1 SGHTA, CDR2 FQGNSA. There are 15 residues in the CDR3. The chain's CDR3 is CASSLASGGQETQHF. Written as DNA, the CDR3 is TGTGCCAGCAGCTTAGCTAGCGGGGGTCAAGAGACCCAGCACTTC.

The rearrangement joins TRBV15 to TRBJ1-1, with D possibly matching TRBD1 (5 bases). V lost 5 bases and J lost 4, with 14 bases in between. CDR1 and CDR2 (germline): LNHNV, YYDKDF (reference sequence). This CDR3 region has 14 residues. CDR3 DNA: TGTGCCACCAGCGGACAAGGCGGGGGCACTGAAGCTTTCTTT. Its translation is CATSGQGGGTEAFF.

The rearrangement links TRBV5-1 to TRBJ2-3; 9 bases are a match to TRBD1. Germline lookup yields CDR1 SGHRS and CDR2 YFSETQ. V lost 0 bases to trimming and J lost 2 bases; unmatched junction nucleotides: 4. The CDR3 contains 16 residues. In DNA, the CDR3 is TGCGCCAGCAGCTTGGCCGGGACAGGGTACACAGATACGCAGTATTTT. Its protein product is CASSLAGTGYTDTQYF.

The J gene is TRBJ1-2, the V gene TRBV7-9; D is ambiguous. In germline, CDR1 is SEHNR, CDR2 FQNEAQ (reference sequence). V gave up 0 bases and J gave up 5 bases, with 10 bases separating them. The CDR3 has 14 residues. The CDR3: CASSLARGNYGYTF. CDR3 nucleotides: TGTGCCAGCAGCTTAGCGCGGGGTAATTATGGCTACACCTTC.

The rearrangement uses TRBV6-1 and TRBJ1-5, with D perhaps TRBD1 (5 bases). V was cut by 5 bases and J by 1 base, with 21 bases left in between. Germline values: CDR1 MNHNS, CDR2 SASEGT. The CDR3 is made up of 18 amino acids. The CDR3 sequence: CASSQVRGATGSNQPQHF. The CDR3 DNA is TGTGCCAGCAGTCAGGTGAGGGGAGCCACTGGCAGCAATCAGCCCCAGCATTTT.